These T cell receptor beta chains were read from a single sample in a study of blood T cell repertoires in COVID-19. The protocol was immunoSEQ multiplex PCR, while the TCRdb copy is restricted to in-frame clones and leaves out a portion. Among about 260,000 clones listed, around 90% were seen once. The material sequenced was peripheral blood. These receptors were collected from an older woman with COVID-19, enrolled during active disease. The CDR3 runs from the conserved cysteine through the conserved F or W. A D gene is named only where the DNA matches it firmly. Only some rows state a clone size, as once, few, many or a class for expanded clones.

d_call	clone_size	v_call	j_call	cdr3_nt	cdr3_aa
TRBD2	-	TRBV18	TRBJ2-5	TGTGCCAGCTCACCACCGCTAGCGGGAGGACGAGAGACCCAGTACTTC	CASSPPLAGGRETQYF
-	-	TRBV19	TRBJ1-1	TGTGCCAGTAGTATTAGAGGGCAGAGCCATGAAGCTTTCTTT	CASSIRGQSHEAFF
-	-	TRBV7-9	TRBJ1-2	TGTGCCAGCAGCTTGTACAGCTATGGCTACACCTTC	CASSLYSYGYTF
TRBD1	-	TRBV28	TRBJ1-5	TGCGTGACAGGGGGCCGCAATCAGCCCCAGCATTTT	CVTGGRNQPQHF
TRBD2	-	TRBV30	TRBJ2-1	TGTGCCTGGAGTACCGGGACTAGCGGGATCGGTGAGCAGTTCTTC	CAWSTGTSGIGEQFF
-	-	TRBV2	TRBJ2-7	TGTGCCCTTCAGGGGAAGTACGAGCAGTACTTC	CALQGKYEQYF
TRBD1	-	TRBV19	TRBJ1-1	TGTGCCAGTAGTATTAGGCCGGGACAGAGAGCTTTCTTT	CASSIRPGQRAFF
-	-	TRBV24-1	TRBJ2-1	TGTGCCACCAGTGATTTGTACAGCGAGCGGGATGAGCAGTTCTTC	CATSDLYSERDEQFF
-	-	TRBV30	TRBJ2-7	TGTGCCTGGAGCAGTAGGAGGGCCTACGAGCAGTATTTC	CAWSSRRAYEQYF
TRBD2	-	TRBV5-4	TRBJ2-6	TGTGCCAGCAGCTTGGGACTAGCGCCTAGCTCTGGGGCCAACGTCCTGACTTTC	CASSLGLAPSSGANVLTF
TRBD2	-	TRBV5-1	TRBJ2-1	TGCGCCAGCAGCCAGGGACTAGCAAGTTTTAGCAATGAGCAGTTCTTC	CASSQGLASFSNEQFF
-	-	TRBV29-1	TRBJ1-2	TGCAGCACCTACTGGAACTATGGCTACACCTTC	CSTYWNYGYTF
-	-	TRBV3-1/TRBV3-2	TRBJ1-4	TGTGCCAGCAGCCATCCCCGGGGTAGGGAAAAACTGTTTTTT	CASSHPRGREKLFF
-	-	TRBV12-3/TRBV12-4	TRBJ1-1	TGTGCCAGCAGGAGGACTCTGAACACTGAAGCTTTCTTT	CASRRTLNTEAFF
-	-	TRBV6-2/TRBV6-3	TRBJ1-2	TGTGCCAGCAGTTTGTCGGTGGGCTACACCTTC	CASSLSVGYTF
-	-	TRBV30	TRBJ2-4	TGTGCCTGGGGTAGCCCAGGGGTGTTCAAAAACATTCAGTACTTC	CAWGSPGVFKNIQYF
TRBD1	-	TRBV30	TRBJ2-7	TGTGCCTGGAGTGCCCTTAAAGGACAGGGCACTATGAACGAGCAGTACTTC	CAWSALKGQGTMNEQYF
-	-	TRBV7-2	TRBJ1-1	TGTGCCAGCAGCTCCAAACGGGGCACTGAAGCTTTCTTT	CASSSKRGTEAFF
TRBD1	-	TRBV4-1	TRBJ2-7	TGCGCCAGCAGCCAAGGGGGACAGAGCTCCTACGAGCAGTACTTC	CASSQGGQSSYEQYF
TRBD2	-	TRBV7-2	TRBJ2-4	TGTGCCAGCAGCCCAACTAGCGGGAGGCAAAACATTCAGTACTTC	CASSPTSGRQNIQYF
-	once	TRBV2	TRBJ1-1	TGTGCCAGCATAGTTGAGGGAGGGAACACTGAAGCTTTCTTT	CASIVEGGNTEAFF
-	-	TRBV11-2	TRBJ2-7	TGTGCCAGCAGCCCCTACACACAAAGCAGGACTAAGCAGTACTTC	CASSPYTQSRTKQYF
-	-	TRBV14	TRBJ1-2	TGTGCCAGCAGCCACACCTTCCTCGGGAGGGGAAGCGGCTACACCTTC	CASSHTFLGRGSGYTF
TRBD1	-	TRBV10-3	TRBJ1-1	TGTGCCATCAGTGCCAACAGGGGGAACACTGAAGCTTTCTTT	CAISANRGNTEAFF
TRBD1	-	TRBV28	TRBJ1-2	TGTGCCAGCAGCAGGACAGGGTGGTATGGCTACACCTTC	CASSRTGWYGYTF
TRBD1	-	TRBV5-4	TRBJ2-4	TGTGCCAGCAGCGCAATACCGGGACAGGGGACGGCCAAAAACATTCAGTACTTC	CASSAIPGQGTAKNIQYF
TRBD2	-	TRBV23-1	TRBJ2-5	TGCGCCAGCAGTCAAGGTCGACTAGCGGGAGGGCTAGAGGCCCAGTACTTC	CASSQGRLAGGLEAQYF
TRBD1	-	TRBV25-1	TRBJ2-7	TGTGCCAGCAGTGCCCGGACAGGGACCTACGAGCAGTACTTC	CASSARTGTYEQYF
-	-	TRBV3-1/TRBV3-2	TRBJ1-2	TGTGCCAGCAGCCCCTACGGCCGGGATAACTATGGCTACACCTTC	CASSPYGRDNYGYTF
-	-	TRBV6-5	TRBJ1-1	TGTGCCAGCACGTTCTTGAGAGGGGGCACTGAAGCTTTCTTT	CASTFLRGGTEAFF
-	-	TRBV6-5	TRBJ2-2	TGTGCCAGCAGAACGGGGGCGAACACCGGGGAGCTGTTTTTT	CASRTGANTGELFF
-	-	TRBV25-1	TRBJ1-3	TGTGCCAGCAGTGAAGATAGGCAGGCTGGAAACACCATATATTTT	CASSEDRQAGNTIYF
-	-	TRBV20-1	TRBJ1-2	TGCAGTGCTAGGACAGGTAGCGGCTACACCTTC	CSARTGSGYTF
TRBD1	-	TRBV6-5	TRBJ2-7	TGTGCCAGCAGATACGGACAGGGGGGATTCTACGAGCAGTACTTC	CASRYGQGGFYEQYF
TRBD2	-	TRBV9	TRBJ2-1	TGTGCCAGCAGCCCCGGGGGGGGAGGGGCGGATGAGCAGTTCTTC	CASSPGGGGADEQFF
-	once	TRBV18	TRBJ2-5	TGTGCCAGCTCACCGCAATTACAGCTCCAAGAGACCCAGTACTTC	CASSPQLQLQETQYF
TRBD1	-	TRBV11-2	TRBJ2-4	TGTGCCAGCACCCGCACGACAGGGAGCCTAACAAACATTCAGTACTTC	CASTRTTGSLTNIQYF
TRBD2	-	TRBV4-1	TRBJ2-1	TGCGCCAGCAGCCAAGATGGGGAGCGGGAGCGGTACAATGAGCAGTTCTTC	CASSQDGERERYNEQFF
TRBD2	-	TRBV12-3/TRBV12-4	TRBJ2-7	TGTGCCAGCAGCAAAGGACTAGCCTACGAGCAGTACTTC	CASSKGLAYEQYF
-	-	TRBV6-1	TRBJ1-1	TGTGCCAGCAGTGAAGGGCCCATGAACACTGAAGCTTTCTTT	CASSEGPMNTEAFF